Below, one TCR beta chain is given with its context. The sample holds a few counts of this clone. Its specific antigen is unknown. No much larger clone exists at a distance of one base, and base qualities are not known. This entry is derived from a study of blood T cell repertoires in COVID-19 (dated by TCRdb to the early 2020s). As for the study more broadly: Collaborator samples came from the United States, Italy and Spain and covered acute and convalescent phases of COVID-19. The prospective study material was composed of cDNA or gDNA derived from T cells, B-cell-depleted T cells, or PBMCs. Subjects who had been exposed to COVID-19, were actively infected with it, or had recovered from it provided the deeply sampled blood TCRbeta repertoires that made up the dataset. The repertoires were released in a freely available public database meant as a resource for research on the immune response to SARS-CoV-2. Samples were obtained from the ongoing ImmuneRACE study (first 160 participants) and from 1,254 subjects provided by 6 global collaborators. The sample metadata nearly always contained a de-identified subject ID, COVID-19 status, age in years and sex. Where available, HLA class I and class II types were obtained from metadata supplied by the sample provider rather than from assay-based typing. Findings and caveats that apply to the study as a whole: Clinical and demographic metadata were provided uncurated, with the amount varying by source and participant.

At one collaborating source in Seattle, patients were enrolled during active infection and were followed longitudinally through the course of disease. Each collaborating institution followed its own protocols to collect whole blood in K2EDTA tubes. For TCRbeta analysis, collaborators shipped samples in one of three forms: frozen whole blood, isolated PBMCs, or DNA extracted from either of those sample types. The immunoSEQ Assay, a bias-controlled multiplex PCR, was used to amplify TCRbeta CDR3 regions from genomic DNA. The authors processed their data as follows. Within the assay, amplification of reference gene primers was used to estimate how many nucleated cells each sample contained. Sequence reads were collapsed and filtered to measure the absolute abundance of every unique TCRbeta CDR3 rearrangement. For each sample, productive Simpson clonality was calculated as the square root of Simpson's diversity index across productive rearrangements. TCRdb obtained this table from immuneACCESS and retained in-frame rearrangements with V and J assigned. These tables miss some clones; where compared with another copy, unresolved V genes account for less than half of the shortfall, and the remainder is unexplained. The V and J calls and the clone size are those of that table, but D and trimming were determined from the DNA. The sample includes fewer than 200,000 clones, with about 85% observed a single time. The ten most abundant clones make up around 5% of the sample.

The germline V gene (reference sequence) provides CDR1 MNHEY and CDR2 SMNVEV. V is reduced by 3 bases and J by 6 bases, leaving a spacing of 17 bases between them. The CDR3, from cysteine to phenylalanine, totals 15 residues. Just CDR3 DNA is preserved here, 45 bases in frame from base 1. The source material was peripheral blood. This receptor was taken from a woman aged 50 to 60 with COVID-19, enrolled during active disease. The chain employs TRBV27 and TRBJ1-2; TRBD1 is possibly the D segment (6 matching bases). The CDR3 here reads CASSFIGAGANGYTF. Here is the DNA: TGTGCCAGCAGTTTTATTGGGGCGGGGGCTAATGGCTACACCTTC.